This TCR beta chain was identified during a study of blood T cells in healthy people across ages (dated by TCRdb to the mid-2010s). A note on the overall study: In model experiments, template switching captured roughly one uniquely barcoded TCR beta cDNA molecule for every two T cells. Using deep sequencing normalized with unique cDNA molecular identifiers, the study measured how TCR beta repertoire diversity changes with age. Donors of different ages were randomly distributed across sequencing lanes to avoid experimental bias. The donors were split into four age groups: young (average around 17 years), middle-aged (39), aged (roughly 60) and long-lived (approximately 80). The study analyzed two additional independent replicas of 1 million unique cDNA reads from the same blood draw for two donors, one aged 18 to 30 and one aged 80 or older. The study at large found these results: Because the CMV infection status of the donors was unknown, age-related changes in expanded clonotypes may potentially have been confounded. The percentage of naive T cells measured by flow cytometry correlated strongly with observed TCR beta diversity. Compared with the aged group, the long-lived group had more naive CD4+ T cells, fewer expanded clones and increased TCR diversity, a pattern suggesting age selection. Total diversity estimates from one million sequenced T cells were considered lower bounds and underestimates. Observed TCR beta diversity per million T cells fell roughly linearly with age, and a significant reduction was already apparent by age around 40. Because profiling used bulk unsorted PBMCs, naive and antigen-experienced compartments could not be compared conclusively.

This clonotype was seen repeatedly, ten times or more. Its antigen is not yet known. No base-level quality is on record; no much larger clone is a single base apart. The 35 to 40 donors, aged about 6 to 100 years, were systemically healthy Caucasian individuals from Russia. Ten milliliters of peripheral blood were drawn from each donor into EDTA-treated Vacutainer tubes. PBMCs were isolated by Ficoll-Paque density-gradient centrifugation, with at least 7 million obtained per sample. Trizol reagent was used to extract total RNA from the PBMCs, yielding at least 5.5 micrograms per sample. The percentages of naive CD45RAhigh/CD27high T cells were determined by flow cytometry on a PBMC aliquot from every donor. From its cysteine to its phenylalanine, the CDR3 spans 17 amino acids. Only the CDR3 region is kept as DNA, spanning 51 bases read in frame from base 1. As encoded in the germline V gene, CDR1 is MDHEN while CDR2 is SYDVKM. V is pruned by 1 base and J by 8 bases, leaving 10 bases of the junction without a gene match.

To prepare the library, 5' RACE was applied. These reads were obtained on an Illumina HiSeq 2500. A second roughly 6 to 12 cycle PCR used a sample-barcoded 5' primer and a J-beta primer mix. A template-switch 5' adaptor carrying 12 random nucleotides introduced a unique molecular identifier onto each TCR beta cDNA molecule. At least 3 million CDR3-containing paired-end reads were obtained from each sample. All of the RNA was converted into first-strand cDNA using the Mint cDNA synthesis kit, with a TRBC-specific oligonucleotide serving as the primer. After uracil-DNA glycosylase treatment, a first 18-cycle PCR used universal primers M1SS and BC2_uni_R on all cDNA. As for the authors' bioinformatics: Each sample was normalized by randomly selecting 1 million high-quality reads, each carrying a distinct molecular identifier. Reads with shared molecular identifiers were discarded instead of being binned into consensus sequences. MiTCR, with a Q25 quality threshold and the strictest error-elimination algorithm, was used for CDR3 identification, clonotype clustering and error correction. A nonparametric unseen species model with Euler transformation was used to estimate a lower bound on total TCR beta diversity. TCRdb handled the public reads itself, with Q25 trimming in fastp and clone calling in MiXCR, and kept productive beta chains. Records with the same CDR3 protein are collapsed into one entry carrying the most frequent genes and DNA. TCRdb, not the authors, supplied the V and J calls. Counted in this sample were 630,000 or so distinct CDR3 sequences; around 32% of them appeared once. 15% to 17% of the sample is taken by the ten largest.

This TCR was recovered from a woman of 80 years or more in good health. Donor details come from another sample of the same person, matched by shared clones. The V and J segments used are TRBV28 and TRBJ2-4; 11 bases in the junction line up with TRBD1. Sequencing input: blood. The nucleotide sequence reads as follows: TGTGCCAGCAGTTTATTCCACTCCGGGACAGGGGGACACATTCAGTACTTC. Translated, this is CASSLFHSGTGGHIQYF.